This TCR beta chain derives from a study of OX40 agonist ivuxolimab in advanced cancers. Describing the broader study: The costimulatory receptor OX40 (CD134) was targeted by ivuxolimab, a fully human IgG2 agonistic monoclonal antibody. Partial responses occurred in three dose-escalation patients: two with cutaneous melanoma and one with hepatocellular carcinoma. Intravenous ivuxolimab was administered to patients every 2 weeks at six dose levels: 0.01, 0.1, 0.3, 1.5, 3 and 10 mg/kg. Among the 52 dose-escalation patients, about 19 had hepatocellular carcinoma, 15 or so melanoma, 9 renal cell carcinoma and 9 head and neck cancer. Peripheral TCRbeta sequencing aimed to test whether ivuxolimab altered TCR sequence diversity and caused clonal T-cell expansion. The paper covers the monotherapy dose-escalation part of the phase I ivuxolimab trial, which included N of about 50 patients. Prior anti-PD-1, anti-PD-L1 or anti-CTLA-4 therapy was permitted, and checkpoint inhibitors had been received by 30% to 40% of dose-escalation patients. A male proportion of around 80% and a mean age of 60 years, ranging from roughly 23 to 79, were recorded for the dose-escalation cohort. Overall study outcomes, separate from this receptor: Low levels of normalized T-cell clonal expansion were also seen in some patients who did not respond. At doses of 0.1 to 3.0 mg/kg, clonal expansion of both CD4+ and CD8+ T cells in blood was seen between baseline and week 6. The antigen specificity of the peripheral T cells that underwent clonal expansion was not determined. In partial responders in the 0.1-3.0 mg/kg groups, normalized peripheral clonal expansion was found to be among the lowest, especially among CD8+ T cells. After ivuxolimab, more expanded clones were found on average in CD8+ T cells than in CD4+ T cells.

Genomic DNA was extracted from sorted cells for sequencing of the TCRbeta CDR3 region. TCRbeta CDR3 regions were sequenced using the immunoSEQ Assay. This immuneACCESS table, as held by TCRdb, lists in-frame sequences with V and J called but not all clones. Of the missing ones, under half trace to an unresolved V gene in checked studies; the others have no known cause. The sample profile shows tens of thousands of clones; less than 95% of them were found once. In total, the top ten clones hold 0.3% to 0.4% of the sample. The trial excluded patients who had a history of autoimmune disease or were on systemic immunosuppression. Peripheral blood for TCR sequencing was collected from all dose cohorts at baseline, on cycle 4 day 1, and on cycle 7 day 1. Samples were obtained from an open-label, multicenter, first-in-human phase I dose-escalation trial of ivuxolimab. The trial enrolled adults with locally advanced or metastatic head and neck squamous cell, hepatocellular, melanoma or renal cell carcinoma. Before TCR sequencing, CD4+ T cells and CD8+ T cells from peripheral blood were sorted into separate populations.

Concerning this clone: The specificity of this receptor is unknown. Qualities for individual bases were not recorded, and no much larger clone is one base off.

The specimen comprised CD4+ or CD8+ T cells sorted from blood, sampled in a trial of the OX40 agonist ivuxolimab. The sequence derives from an adult with an advanced solid tumor such as melanoma, head and neck, liver or kidney cancer.

The CDR3 corresponds to CASSYLAGGPGNEQFF. The nucleotide sequence reads as follows: TGCGCCAGCAGCTACCTAGCGGGGGGGCCCGGCAATGAGCAGTTCTTC. The rearrangement joined TRBV5-1 to TRBJ2-1; 12 of the junction bases match TRBD2. Trimming removed 3 bases from V and 6 bases from J; the gene matches leave 7 bases unexplained. For CDR1 and CDR2, the germline V gene lists SGHRS and YFSETQ. The CDR3 covers 16 residues, taking in both the cysteine and the phenylalanine. The DNA shown is the 48-base CDR3, in frame from base 1.